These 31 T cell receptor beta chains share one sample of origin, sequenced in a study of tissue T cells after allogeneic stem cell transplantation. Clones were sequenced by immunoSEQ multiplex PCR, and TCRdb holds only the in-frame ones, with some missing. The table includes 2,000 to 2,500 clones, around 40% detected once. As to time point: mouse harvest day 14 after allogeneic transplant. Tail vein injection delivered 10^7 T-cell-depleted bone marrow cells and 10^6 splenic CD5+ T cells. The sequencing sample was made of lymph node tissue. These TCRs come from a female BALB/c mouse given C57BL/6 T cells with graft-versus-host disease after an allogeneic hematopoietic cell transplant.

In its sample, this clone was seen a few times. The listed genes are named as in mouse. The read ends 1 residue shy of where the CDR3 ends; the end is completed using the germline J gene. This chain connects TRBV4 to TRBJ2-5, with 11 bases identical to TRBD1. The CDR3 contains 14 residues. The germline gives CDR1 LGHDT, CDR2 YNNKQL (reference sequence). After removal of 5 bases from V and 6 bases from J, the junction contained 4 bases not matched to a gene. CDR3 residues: CASSPGTGGDTQYF. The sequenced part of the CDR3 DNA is TGTGCCAGCAGCCCCGGGACAGGGGGGGACACCCAGTAC.

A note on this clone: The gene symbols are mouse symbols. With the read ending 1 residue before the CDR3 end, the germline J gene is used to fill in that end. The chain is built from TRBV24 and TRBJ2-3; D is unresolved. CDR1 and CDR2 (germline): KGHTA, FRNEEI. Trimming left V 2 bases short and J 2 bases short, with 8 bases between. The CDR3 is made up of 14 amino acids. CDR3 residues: CASSLIGPAETLYF. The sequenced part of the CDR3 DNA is TGTGCCAGCAGTCTGATAGGACCTGCAGAAACGCTGTAT.

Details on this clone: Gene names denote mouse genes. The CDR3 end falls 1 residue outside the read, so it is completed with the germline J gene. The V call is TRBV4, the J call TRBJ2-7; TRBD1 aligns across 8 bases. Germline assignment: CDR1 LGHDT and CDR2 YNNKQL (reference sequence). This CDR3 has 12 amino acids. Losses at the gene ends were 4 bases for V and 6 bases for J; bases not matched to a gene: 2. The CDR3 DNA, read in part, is TGTGCCAGCAGCTTGACAGGGGTTGAACAGTAC. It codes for CASSLTGVEQY. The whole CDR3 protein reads CASSLTGVEQYF.

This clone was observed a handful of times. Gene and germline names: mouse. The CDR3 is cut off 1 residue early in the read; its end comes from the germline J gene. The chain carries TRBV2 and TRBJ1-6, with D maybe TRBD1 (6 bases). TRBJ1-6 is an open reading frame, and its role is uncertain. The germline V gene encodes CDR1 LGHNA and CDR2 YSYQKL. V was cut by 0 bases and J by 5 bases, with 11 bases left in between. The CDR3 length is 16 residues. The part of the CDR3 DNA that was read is TGTGCCAGCAGCCAAGAGGGGGGGGCGAATAATTCGCCCCTCTAC. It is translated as CASSQEGGANNSPLY. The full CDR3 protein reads CASSQEGGANNSPLYF.

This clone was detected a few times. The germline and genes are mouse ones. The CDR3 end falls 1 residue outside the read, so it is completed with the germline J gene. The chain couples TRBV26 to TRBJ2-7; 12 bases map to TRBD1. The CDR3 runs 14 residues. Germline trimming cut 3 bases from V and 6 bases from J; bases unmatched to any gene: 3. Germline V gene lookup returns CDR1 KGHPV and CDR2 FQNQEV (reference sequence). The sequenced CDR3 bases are TGTGCCAGCAGTCTAGGGACAGGGGGCATTGAACAGTAC. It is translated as CASSLGTGGIEQY. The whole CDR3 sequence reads CASSLGTGGIEQYF.

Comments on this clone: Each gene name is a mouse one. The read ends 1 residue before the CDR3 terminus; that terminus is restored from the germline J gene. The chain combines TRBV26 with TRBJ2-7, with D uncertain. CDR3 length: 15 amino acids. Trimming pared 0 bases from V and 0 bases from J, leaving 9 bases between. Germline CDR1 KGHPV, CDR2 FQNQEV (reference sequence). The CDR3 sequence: CASSLSKGSSYEQYF. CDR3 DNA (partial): TGTGCCAGCAGTCTGTCGAAGGGAAGCTCCTATGAACAGTAC.

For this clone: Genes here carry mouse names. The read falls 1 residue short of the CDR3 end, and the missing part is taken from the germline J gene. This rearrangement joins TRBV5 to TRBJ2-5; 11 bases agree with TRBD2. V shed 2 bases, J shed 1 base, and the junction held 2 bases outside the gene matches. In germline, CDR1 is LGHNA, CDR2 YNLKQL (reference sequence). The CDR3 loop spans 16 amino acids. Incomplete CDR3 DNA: TGTGCCAGCAGCCAAAAACTGGGGGGGCACCAAGACACCCAGTAC. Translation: CASSQKLGGHQDTQY. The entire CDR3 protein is CASSQKLGGHQDTQYF.

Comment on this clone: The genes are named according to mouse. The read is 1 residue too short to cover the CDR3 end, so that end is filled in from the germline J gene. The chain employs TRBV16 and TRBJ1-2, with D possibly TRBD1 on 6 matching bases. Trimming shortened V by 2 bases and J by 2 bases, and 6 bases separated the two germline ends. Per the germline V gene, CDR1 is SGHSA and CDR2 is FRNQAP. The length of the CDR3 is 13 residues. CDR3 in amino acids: CASSLTGNSDYTF. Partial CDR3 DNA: TGTGCAAGCAGCTTAACAGGGAACTCCGACTACACC.

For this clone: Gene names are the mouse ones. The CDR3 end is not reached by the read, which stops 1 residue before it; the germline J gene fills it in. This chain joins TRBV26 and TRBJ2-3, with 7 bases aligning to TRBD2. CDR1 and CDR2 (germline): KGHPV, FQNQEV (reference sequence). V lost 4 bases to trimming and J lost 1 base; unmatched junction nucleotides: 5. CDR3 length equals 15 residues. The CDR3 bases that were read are TGTGCCAGCAGTCGTGGGGGGAGAGGTGCAGAAACGCTGTAT. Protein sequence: CASSRGGRGAETLY. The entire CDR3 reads CASSRGGRGAETLYF. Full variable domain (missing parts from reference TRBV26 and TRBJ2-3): NSKVIQTPRYLVKGQGQKAKMRCIPEKGHPVVFWYQQNKNNEFKFLINFQNQEVLQQIDMTEKRFSAECPSNSPCSLEIQSSEAGDSALYLCASSRGGRGAETLYFGSGTRLTVL.

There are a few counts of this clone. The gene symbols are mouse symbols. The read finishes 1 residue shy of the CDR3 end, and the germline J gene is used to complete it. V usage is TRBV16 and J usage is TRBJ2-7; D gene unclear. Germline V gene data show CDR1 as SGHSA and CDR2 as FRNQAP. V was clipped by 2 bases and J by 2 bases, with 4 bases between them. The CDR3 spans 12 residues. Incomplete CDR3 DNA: TGTGCAAGCAGCTTATCCCCCTATGAACAGTAC. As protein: CASSLSPYEQY. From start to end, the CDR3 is CASSLSPYEQYF.

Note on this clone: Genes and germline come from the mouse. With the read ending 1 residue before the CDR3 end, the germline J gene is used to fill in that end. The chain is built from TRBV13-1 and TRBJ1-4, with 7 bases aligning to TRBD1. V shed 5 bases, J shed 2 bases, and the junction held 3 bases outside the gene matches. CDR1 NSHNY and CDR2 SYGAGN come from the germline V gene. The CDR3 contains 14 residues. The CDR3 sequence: CASSSGQSNERLFF. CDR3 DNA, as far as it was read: TGTGCCAGCAGCTCGGGACAGTCCAACGAAAGATTATTT.

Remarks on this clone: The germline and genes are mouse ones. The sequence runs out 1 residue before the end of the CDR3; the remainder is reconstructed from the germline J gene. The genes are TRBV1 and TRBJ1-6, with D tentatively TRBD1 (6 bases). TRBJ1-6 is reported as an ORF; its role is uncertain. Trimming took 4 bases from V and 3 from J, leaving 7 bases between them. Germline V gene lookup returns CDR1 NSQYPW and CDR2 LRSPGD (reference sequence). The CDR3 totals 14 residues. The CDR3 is CTCSGTVYNSPLYF. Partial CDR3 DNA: TGCACCTGCAGTGGGACAGTCTATAATTCGCCCCTCTAC.

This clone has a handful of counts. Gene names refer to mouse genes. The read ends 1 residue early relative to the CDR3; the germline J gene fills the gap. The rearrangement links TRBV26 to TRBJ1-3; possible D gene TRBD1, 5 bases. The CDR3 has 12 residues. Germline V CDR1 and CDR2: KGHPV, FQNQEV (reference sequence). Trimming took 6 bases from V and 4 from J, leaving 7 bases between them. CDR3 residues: CASSRTGNTLYF. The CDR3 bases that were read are TGTGCCAGCAGCCGGACAGGAAATACGCTCTAT.

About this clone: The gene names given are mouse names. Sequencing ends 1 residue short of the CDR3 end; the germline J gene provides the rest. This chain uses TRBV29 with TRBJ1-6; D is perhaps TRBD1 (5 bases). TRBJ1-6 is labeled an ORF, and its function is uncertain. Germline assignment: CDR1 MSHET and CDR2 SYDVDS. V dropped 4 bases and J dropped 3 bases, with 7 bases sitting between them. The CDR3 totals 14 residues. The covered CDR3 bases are TGTGCTAGCAGTTGGCAGGGCTATAATTCGCCCCTCTAC. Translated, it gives CASSWQGYNSPLY. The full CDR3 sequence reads CASSWQGYNSPLYF.

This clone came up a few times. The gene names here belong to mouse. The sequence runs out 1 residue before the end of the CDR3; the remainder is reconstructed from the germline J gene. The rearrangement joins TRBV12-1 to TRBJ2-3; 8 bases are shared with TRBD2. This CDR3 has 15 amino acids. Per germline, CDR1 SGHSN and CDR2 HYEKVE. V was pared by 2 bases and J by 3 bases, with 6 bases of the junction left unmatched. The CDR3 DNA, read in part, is TGTGCCAGCTCTCGGGGGGGCGCGAGGGCAGAAACGCTGTAT. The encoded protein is CASSRGGARAETLY. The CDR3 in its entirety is CASSRGGARAETLYF.

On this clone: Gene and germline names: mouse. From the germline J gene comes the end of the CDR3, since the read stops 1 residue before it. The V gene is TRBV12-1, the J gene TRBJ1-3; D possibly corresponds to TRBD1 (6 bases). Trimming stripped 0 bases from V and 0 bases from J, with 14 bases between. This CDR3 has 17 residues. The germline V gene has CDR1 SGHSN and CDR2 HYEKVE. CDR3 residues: CASSLSRQGTSGNTLYF. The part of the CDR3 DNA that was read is TGTGCCAGCTCTCTCTCTCGCCAGGGGACTTCTGGAAATACGCTCTAT.

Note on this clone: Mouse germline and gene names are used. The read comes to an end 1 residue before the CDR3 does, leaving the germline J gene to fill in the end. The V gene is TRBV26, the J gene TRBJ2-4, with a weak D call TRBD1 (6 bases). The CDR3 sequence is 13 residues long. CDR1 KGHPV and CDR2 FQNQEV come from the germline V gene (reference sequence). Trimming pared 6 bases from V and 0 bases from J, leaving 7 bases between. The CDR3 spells CASSGTSQNTLYF. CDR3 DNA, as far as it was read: TGTGCCAGCAGCGGGACAAGTCAAAACACCTTGTAC.

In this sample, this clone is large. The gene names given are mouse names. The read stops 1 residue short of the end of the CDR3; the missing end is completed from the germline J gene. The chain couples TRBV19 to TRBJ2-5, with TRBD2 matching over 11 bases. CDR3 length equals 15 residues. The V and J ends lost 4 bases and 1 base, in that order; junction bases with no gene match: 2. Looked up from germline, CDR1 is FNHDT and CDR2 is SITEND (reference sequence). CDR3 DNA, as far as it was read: TGTGCCAGCAGTCTGGGACTGGGGGACCAAGACACCCAGTAC. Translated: CASSLGLGDQDTQY. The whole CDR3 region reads CASSLGLGDQDTQYF. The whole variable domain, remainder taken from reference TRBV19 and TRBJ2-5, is GGIITQTPKFLIGQEGQKLTLKCQQNFNHDTMYWYRQDSGKGLRLIYYSITENDLQKGDLSEGYDASREKKSSFSLTVTSAQKNEMAVFLCASSLGLGDQDTQYFGPGTRLLVL.

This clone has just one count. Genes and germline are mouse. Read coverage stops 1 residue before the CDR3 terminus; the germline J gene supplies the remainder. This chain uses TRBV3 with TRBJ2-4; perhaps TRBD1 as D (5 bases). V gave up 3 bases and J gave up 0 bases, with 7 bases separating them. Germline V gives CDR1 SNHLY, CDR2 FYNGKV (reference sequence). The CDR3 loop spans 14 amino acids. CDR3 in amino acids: CASSLTDSQNTLYF. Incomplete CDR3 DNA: TGTGCCAGCAGCTTGACAGATAGTCAAAACACCTTGTAC.

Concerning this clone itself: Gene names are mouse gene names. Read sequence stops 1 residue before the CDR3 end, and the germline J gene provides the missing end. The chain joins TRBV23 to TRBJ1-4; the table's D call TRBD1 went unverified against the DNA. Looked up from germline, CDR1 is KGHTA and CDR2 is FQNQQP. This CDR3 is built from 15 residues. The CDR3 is CSSSRQALSNERLFF. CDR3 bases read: TGCTCCAGCAGTCGACAGGCCCTTTCCAACGAAAGATTATTT. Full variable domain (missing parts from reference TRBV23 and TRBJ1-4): DAAVTQKPRYLIKMKGQEAEMKCIPEKGHTAVFWYQQKQSKELKFLIYFQNQQPLDQIDMVKERFSAVCPSSSLCSLGIRTCEAEDSALYLCSSSRQALSNERLFFGHGTKLSVL.

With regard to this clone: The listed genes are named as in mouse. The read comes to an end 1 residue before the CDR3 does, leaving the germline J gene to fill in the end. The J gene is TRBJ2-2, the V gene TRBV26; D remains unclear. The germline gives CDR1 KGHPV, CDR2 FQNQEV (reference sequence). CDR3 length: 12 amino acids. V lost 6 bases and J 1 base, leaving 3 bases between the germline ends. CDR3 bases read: TGTGCCAGCAGGCAAAACACCGGGCAGCTCTAC. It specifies CASRQNTGQLY. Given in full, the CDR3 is CASRQNTGQLYF. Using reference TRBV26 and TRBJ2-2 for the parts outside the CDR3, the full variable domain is NSKVIQTPRYLVKGQGQKAKMRCIPEKGHPVVFWYQQNKNNEFKFLINFQNQEVLQQIDMTEKRFSAECPSNSPCSLEIQSSEAGDSALYLCASRQNTGQLYFGEGSKLTVL.

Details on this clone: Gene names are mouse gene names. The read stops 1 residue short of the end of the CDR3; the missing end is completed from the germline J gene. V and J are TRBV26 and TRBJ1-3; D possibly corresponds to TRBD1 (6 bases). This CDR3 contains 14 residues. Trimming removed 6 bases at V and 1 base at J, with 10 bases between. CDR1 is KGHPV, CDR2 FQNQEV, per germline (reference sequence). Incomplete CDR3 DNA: TGTGCCAGCAGCTCGGGGGGCTCTGGAAATACGCTCTAT. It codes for CASSSGGSGNTLY. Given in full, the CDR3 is CASSSGGSGNTLYF.

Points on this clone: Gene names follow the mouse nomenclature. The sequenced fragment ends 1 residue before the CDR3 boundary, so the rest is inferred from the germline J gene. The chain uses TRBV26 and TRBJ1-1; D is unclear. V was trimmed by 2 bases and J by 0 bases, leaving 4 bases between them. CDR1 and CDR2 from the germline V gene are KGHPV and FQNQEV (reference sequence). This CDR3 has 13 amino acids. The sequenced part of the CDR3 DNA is TGTGCCAGCAGTCTGGGGACAAACACAGAAGTCTTC. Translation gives CASSLGTNTEVF. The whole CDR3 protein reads CASSLGTNTEVFF.

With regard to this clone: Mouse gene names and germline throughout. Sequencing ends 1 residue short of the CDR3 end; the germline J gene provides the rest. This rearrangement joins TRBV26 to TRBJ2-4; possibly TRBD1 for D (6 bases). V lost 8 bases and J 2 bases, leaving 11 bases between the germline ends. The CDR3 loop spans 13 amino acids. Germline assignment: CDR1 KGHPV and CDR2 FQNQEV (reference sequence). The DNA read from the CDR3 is TGTGCCAGCGCGAGGACAGATCAAAACACCTTGTAC. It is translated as CASARTDQNTLY. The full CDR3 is CASARTDQNTLYF.

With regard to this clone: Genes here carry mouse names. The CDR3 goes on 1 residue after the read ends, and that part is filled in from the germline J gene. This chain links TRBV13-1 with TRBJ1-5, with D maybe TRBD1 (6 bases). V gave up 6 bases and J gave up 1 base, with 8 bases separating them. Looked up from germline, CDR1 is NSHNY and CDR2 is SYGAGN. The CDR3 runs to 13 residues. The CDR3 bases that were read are TGTGCCAGCATCGACAGGAACAACCAGGCTCCGCTT. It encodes CASIDRNNQAPL. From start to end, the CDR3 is CASIDRNNQAPLF.

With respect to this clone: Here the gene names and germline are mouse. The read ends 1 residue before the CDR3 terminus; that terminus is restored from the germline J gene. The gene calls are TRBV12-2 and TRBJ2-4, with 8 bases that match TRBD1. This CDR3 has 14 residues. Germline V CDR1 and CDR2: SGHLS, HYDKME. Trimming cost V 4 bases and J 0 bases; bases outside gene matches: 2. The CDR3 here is CASSRQGSQNTLYF. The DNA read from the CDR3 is TGTGCCAGCTCCCGACAGGGGAGTCAAAACACCTTGTAC.

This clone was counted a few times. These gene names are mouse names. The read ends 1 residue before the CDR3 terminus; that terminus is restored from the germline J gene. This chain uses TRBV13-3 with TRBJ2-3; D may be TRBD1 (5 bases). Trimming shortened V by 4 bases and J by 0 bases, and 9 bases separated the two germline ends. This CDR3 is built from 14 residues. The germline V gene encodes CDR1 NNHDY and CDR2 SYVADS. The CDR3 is CASSRQTSAETLYF. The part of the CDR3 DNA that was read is TGTGCCAGCAGTCGACAGACTAGTGCAGAAACGCTGTAT.

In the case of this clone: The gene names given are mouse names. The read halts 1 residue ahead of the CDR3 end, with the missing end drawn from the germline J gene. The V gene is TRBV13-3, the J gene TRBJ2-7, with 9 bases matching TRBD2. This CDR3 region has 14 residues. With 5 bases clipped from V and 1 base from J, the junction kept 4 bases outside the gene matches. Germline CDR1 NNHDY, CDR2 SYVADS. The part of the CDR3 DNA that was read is TGTGCCAGCAGCCCCACTGGGGGGTCCTATGAACAGTAC. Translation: CASSPTGGSYEQY. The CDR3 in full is CASSPTGGSYEQYF.

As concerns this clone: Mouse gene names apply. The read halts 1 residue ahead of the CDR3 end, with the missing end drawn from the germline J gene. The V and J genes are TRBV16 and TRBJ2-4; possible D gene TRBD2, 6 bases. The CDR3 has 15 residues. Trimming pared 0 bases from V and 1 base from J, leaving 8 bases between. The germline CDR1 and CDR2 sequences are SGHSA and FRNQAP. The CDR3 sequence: CASSLEGGGQNTLYF. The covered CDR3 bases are TGTGCAAGCAGCTTAGAGGGGGGTGGTCAAAACACCTTGTAC.

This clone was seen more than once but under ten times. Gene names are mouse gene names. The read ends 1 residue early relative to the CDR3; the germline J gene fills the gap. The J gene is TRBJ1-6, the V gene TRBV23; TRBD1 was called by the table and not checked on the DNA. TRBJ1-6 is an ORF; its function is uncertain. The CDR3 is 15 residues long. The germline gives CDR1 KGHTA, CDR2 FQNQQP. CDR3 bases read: TGCTCCAGCAGTCACCAGGGTTCCTATAATTCGCCCCTCTAC. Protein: CSSSHQGSYNSPLY. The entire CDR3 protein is CSSSHQGSYNSPLYF.

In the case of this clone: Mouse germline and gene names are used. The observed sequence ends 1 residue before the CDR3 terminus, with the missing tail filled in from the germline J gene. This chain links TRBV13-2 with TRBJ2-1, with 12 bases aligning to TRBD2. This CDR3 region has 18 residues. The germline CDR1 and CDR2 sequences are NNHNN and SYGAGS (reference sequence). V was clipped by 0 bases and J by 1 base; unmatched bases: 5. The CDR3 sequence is CASGDDGTGGFNYAEQFF. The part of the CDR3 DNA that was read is TGTGCCAGCGGTGATGATGGGACTGGGGGGTTCAACTATGCTGAGCAGTTC.